The next 9 T cell receptor beta chains were all read from a single sample in a study of vaccination and CD4 T cells after COVID-19 (dated by TCRdb to between 2021 and 2024). Their cognate antigens are unknown. The sample's treatment or condition label, in plain terms: approximately nine-day PBMC culture with coronavirus spike peptide pools or control peptides (ViraFEST assay). CD4+ T cells from unexposed donors were collected before the COVID-19 pandemic (2011-2018). Library generation was performed with PCR. TCRdb lists the instrument as Illumina iSeq 100. DNA from cultured CD4+ T cells was subjected to TCR sequencing with the Oncomine TCR Beta short-read assay at the Johns Hopkins FTIC core. TCRdb ran its own pipeline on the public reads, namely fastp trimming at Q25 and MiXCR clone calling, and kept in-frame beta chains. Every distinct CDR3 protein forms one entry, paired with its most common genes and DNA. This sample holds roughly 6,600 distinct CDR3 sequences; 30% to 45% were observed only once. The ten largest account for roughly 40% of the sample.

The sample comprised CD4+ T cells from blood, cultured in vitro. These receptor sequences come from a human donor in good health.

The chain carries TRBV10-3 and TRBJ2-2, with D maybe TRBD1 (6 bases). Per germline, CDR1 ENHRY and CDR2 SYGVKD. V lost 3 bases, J lost 3 bases, and 8 bases lay in between. The CDR3 has 14 amino acids. As DNA, the CDR3 is TGTGCCATCAGTGAATGGGGGCACACCGGGGAGCTGTTTTTT. This codes for CAISEWGHTGELFF.

By proportion, this clonotype is medium-sized. This sequence joins TRBV7-3 and TRBJ1-6, with D perhaps matching TRBD1 (5 bases). Germline values: CDR1 SGHTA, CDR2 FQGTGA. V lost 3 bases, J lost 11 bases, and 11 bases lay in between. The length of the CDR3 is 13 residues. The DNA for the CDR3 is TGTGCCAGCAGCTTTATGAGGGGAACACCCCTCCACTTT. Protein sequence: CASSFMRGTPLHF.

V gene TRBV6-5 combines with J gene TRBJ2-5, with TRBD2 matching over 7 bases. This CDR3 has 15 amino acids. The V gene's germline CDR1 is MNHEY and CDR2 SVGAGI. Trimming took 2 bases from V and 3 from J; bases not matched to a gene: 6. CDR3 in DNA: TGTGCCAGCAGTTACCCCGGGACTAACAAAGAGACCCAGTACTTC. Its translation is CASSYPGTNKETQYF.

The chain uses TRBV20-1 and TRBJ1-1; a possible D gene is TRBD1 (5 bases). V gave up 0 bases and J gave up 7 bases, with 15 bases separating them. CDR1 and CDR2 from the germline V gene are DFQATT and SNEGSKA (reference sequence). The CDR3 is made up of 14 amino acids. This CDR3 reads CSARDTGGDDEAFF. The CDR3 bases are TGCAGTGCTAGAGATACTGGGGGTGATGATGAAGCTTTCTTT.

The table lists this clonotype with a few counts. This chain uses TRBV6-1 with TRBJ2-2; TRBD1 matches 10 bases. V was clipped by 4 bases and J by 3 bases; unmatched bases: 2. Germline assignment: CDR1 MNHNS and CDR2 SASEGT. The CDR3 has 15 amino acids. This CDR3 reads CASSVGTGDTGELFF. CDR3 bases: TGTGCCAGCAGTGTCGGGACAGGGGACACCGGGGAGCTGTTTTTT.

This clonotype was detected a few times. This sequence joins TRBV12-3 or TRBV12-4 and TRBJ1-1, with TRBD1 as a possible D gene (6 bases). The V end was cut by 6 bases, the J end by 1 base, with 12 bases between. CDR3 length: 14 residues. The CDR3 reads CASSFRGPNTEAFF. Written as DNA, the CDR3 is TGTGCCAGCAGCTTCAGGGGTCCGAACACTGAAGCTTTCTTT.

This clonotype has a handful of counts. The J gene is TRBJ1-3, the V gene TRBV10-1; the D gene is possibly TRBD1 (5 bases). CDR3 size: 15 residues. The V and J ends lost 4 bases and 1 base respectively, with 11 bases between them. Germline V gene data show CDR1 as WNHNN and CDR2 as SYGVQD (reference sequence). The CDR3 bases are TGCGCCAGCAGTGCCACCGACAGTTCTGGAAACACCATATATTTT. Encoded protein: CASSATDSSGNTIYF.

The table lists this clonotype with a few counts. The gene calls are TRBV6-1 and TRBJ1-1, with D maybe TRBD1 (6 bases). Germline V lookup: CDR1 MNHNS, CDR2 SASEGT. Between the trimmed V and J ends, which lost 6 bases and 10 bases, there was a span of 12 bases. The CDR3 length is 11 residues. DNA of the CDR3: TGTGCCAGCAGCCCAGGGGTTGGAGCTTTCTTT. The encoded protein is CASSPGVGAFF.

The chain recombines TRBV6-5 with TRBJ2-1; D might be TRBD1 or TRBD2, each matching 6 bases. CDR1 is MNHEY, CDR2 SVGAGI, per germline. V lost 0 bases, J lost 5 bases, and 8 bases lay in between. This CDR3 is built from 14 residues. DNA of the CDR3: TGTGCCAGCAGTTACTCGGGGGGCCACAATGAGCAGTTCTTC. Its translation is CASSYSGGHNEQFF.